This T cell receptor (beta chain) appears in the sequencing data of a study of blood T cell repertoires in COVID-19. Study-wide background: In each case, the material was cDNA or gDNA derived from T cells, B-cell-depleted T cells, or PBMCs.

The age range of participants was 18 to 89 years, with residence in some 25 US areas. The CDR3 is made up of 16 amino acids. The germline V gene has CDR1 SGHDT and CDR2 YYEEEE. With 4 bases clipped from V and 1 base from J, the junction kept 11 bases outside the gene matches. Repertoires were generated with immunoSEQ multiplex PCR, while TCRdb's copy carries only in-frame clones and drops some. The table records about 140,000 clones, approximately 85% of them present only once. J is TRBJ2-7 and V is TRBV5-6, with 7 bases matching TRBD2. The sequenced sample was PBMCs or T cells enriched from blood (not recorded which). This TCR was recovered from a woman aged 50 to 60 with acute COVID-19. Here the CDR3 DNA reads TGTGCCAGCAGCCGAACCCGGGACTACCCATCCTACGAGCAGTACTTC. Amino acids: CASSRTRDYPSYEQYF.